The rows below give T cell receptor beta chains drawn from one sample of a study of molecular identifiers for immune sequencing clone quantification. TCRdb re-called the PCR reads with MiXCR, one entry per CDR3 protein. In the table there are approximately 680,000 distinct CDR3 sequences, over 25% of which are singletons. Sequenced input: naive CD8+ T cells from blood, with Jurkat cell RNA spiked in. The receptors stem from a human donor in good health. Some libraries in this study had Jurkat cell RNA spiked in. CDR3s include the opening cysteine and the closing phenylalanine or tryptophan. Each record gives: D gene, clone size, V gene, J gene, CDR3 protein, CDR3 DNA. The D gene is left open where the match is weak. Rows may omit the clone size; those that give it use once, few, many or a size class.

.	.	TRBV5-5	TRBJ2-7	CASSQSWGAGYEQYF	TGTGCCAGCAGCCAGTCGTGGGGGGCCGGGTACGAGCAGTACTTC
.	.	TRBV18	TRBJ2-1	CASSPGPGSYNEQFF	TGTGCCAGCTCACCGGGCCCAGGGTCTTACAATGAGCAGTTCTTC
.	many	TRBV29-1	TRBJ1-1	CSVAPSFSTEAFF	TGCAGCGTCGCCCCGTCATTTAGCACTGAAGCTTTCTTT
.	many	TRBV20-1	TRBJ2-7	CSSDSNNSYEQYF	TGCAGCTCGGACTCCAACAACTCCTACGAGCAGTACTTC
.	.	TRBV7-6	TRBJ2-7	CASSLGRGWVDEQYF	TGTGCCAGCAGCTTAGGTCGGGGATGGGTCGACGAGCAGTACTTC
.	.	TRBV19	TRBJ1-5	CASSILRYQGRNTENQPQHF	TGTGCCAGTAGTATTCTCAGGTACCAGGGGCGCAACACCGAAAATCAGCCCCAGCATTTT
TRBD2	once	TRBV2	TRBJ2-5	CASSGTSGSWETQYF	TGTGCCAGCAGCGGGACTAGCGGGAGTTGGGAGACCCAGTACTTC
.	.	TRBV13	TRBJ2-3	CASSFLAATQYF	TGTGCCAGCAGCTTCCTAGCCGCTACGCAGTATTTT
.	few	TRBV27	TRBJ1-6	CASGSLPYANNSPLHF	TGTGCCAGCGGGTCTCTTCCATACGCAAATAATTCACCCCTCCACTTT
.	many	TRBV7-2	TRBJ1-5	CASSLGGNSNQPQHF	TGTGCCAGCAGCTTAGGGGGAAATAGCAATCAGCCCCAGCATTTT
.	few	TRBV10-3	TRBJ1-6	CAISALNSPLHF	TGTGCCATCAGCGCGTTAAATTCACCCCTCCACTTT
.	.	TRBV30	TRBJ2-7	CAWSVLLNRYEQYF	TGTGCCTGGAGTGTACTACTAAACCGTTACGAGCAGTACTTC
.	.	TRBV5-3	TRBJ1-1	CASSPPGQDTEAYF	TGTGCCAGCAGCCCACCTGGGCAGGACACTGAAGCTTACTTT
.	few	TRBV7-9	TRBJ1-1	CASSPSGHSNTEAFF	TGTGCCAGCAGCCCTTCGGGACACTCGAACACTGAAGCTTTCTTT
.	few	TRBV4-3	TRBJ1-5	CASSQDRGPSNQPQHF	TGCGCCAGCAGCCAAGATCGGGGCCCGAGCAATCAGCCCCAGCATTTT
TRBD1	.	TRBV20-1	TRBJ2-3	CSARDDRDRIADTQYF	TGCAGTGCTAGAGATGACCGGGACAGGATCGCAGATACGCAGTATTTT
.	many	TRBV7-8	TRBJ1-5	CASSLGPSYSNQPQHF	TGTGCCAGCAGCTTAGGACCTAGCTATAGCAATCAGCCCCAGCATTTT
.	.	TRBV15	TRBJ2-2	CATSRGVRDTGELFF	TGTGCCACCAGCAGAGGCGTGAGAGACACCGGGGAGCTGTTTTTT
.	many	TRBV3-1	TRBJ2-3	CASSQQWDTQYF	TGTGCCAGCAGCCAACAATGGGATACGCAGTATTTT
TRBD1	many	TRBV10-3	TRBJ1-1	CAISPGQGYTEAFF	TGTGCCATCAGCCCAGGACAGGGATACACTGAAGCTTTCTTT
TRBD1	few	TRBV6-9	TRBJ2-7	CASKFPGQGKVSYEQYF	TGTGCCAGCAAATTCCCGGGACAGGGGAAGGTTTCCTACGAGCAGTACTTC
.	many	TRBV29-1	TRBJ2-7	CSVADYEQYF	TGCAGCGTTGCGGACTACGAGCAGTACTTC
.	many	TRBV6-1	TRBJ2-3	CASSEGGDFTDTQYF	TGTGCCAGCAGTGAAGGCGGGGACTTCACAGATACGCAGTATTTT
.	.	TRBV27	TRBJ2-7	CASSDRLYYHEQYF	TGTGCCAGCAGCGACAGGTTGTATTATCACGAGCAGTACTTC